This T cell receptor (beta chain) was observed in a study of T-cell reconstitution after alpha-beta-depleted transplantation in children. Points from the study as a whole: By about two months after transplant, alpha-beta T cells reportedly arose from several hundred graft clones that had expanded. The main origin of T-cell counts and diversity one year after transplant was newly produced T cells. Recipient T cells and thymic progenitors that survived gave rise to the high TCRbeta diversity observed at day 60 in some patients.

This CDR3 has 13 residues. The V end lost 5 bases, the J end lost 10 bases, and 17 bases lay between the germline ends. The germline V gene encodes CDR1 LGHDT and CDR2 YNNKEL (reference sequence). Note on this clonotype: The antigen is undetermined.

Unique molecular identifiers were used in preparing the TCRbeta library. TCRdb ran MiXCR on the PCR reads and lists one entry per CDR3 protein. The table lists around 960,000 distinct CDR3 sequences, 25% to 30% of them singletons. This chain joins TRBV3-1 and TRBJ1-1; D unresolved. This clonotype originated in a boy younger than two who had a stem cell transplant for SCID, so the T cells may come from the graft donor. Source: PBMCs, mostly from graft donor cells, taken 360 days after TCRalphabeta/CD19-depleted stem cell transplant. CDR3 sequence (DNA): TGTGCCAGCAGCGAAAACGTAGGGCTCGGAGCTTTCTTT. This encodes CASSENVGLGAFF. The full variable domain, rest sourced from reference TRBV3-1 and TRBJ1-1, is DTAVSQTPKYLVTQMGNDKSIKCEQNLGHDTMYWYKQDSKKFLKIMFSYNNKELIINETVPNRFSPKSPDKAHLNLHINSLELGDSAVYFCASSENVGLGAFFGQGTRLTVV.